Below are 29 T cell receptor beta chains sequenced from a single sample in a study of blood T cell repertoires in COVID-19. Profiling relied on immunoSEQ multiplex PCR, and the TCRdb table lists in-frame clones only, not all of them. The sample gives around 330,000 clones, 85% to 90% of which show up once; approximately 4% is in the top ten. Sequenced input: peripheral blood. These receptors were taken from a woman aged 45-59 years with active or convalescent COVID-19.

This chain uses TRBV5-6 with TRBJ2-7, with 12 bases that match TRBD1. The CDR3 length is 14 residues. Germline-derived CDR1 and CDR2 are SGHDT and YYEEEE. Trimming took 3 bases from V and 4 from J; bases not matched to a gene: 2. Here the CDR3 DNA reads TGTGCCAGCAGCTGGGGACAGGGGGCTTACGAGCAGTACTTC. As protein: CASSWGQGAYEQYF. Full variable domain (rest looked up from reference TRBV5-6 and TRBJ2-7): DAGVTQSPTHLIKTRGQQVTLRCSPKSGHDTVSWYQQALGQGPQFIFQYYEEEERQRGNFPDRFSGHQFPNYSSELNVNALLLGDSALYLCASSWGQGAYEQYFGPGTRLTVT.

The V call is TRBV7-3, the J call TRBJ2-1; 8 nucleotides align to TRBD2. The V segment lost 2 bases and the J segment 7 bases; nucleotides outside the gene matches: 4. The CDR3 runs to 14 residues. Germline V lookup: CDR1 SGHTA, CDR2 FQGTGA. Written as DNA, the CDR3 is TGTGCCAGCAGCTTAGCAGCGGGAGTAAATGAGCAGTTCTTC. Protein: CASSLAAGVNEQFF.

The J gene is TRBJ1-2, the V gene TRBV9; D might be TRBD1 (6 bases). V was shortened by 1 base and J by 3 bases, with 10 bases between the two germline ends. Germline lookup yields CDR1 SGDLS and CDR2 YYNGEE. The CDR3 runs 14 residues. CDR3 loop: CASSVRGGHYGYTF. DNA of the CDR3: TGTGCCAGCAGCGTAAGGGGGGGCCACTATGGCTACACCTTC.

CDR3 amino acids: CASSLFDSPLHF. CDR3 nucleotides: TGTGCCAGCTCACTATTCGATTCACCCCTCCACTTT. The rearrangement joins TRBV18 to TRBJ1-6; D is undetermined. Trimming left V 4 bases short and J 8 bases short, with 6 bases between. The CDR3 contains 12 residues. Looked up from germline, CDR1 is KGHSH and CDR2 is LQKENI.

This clone was counted a single time. The chain employs TRBV5-1 and TRBJ2-5; the match to TRBD2 covers 10 bases. From germline, CDR1 is SGHRS and CDR2 YFSETQ. V shed 0 bases and J 5 bases; nucleotides not matched to a gene: 7. This CDR3 is 16 amino acids long. As DNA, the CDR3 is TGCGCCAGCAGCTTGGCCCTAGCGGGAGAAGGGGAGACCCAGTACTTC. Translated: CASSLALAGEGETQYF.

The V and J genes are TRBV3-1 (or the pseudogene TRBV3-2) and TRBJ2-7; D is unclear. This CDR3 contains 14 residues. Germline V gene data show CDR1 as LGHDT and CDR2 as YNNKEL (reference sequence). The V gene lost 4 bases and the J gene lost 0 bases, with 10 bases spanning the gap. CDR3 protein: CASSLELLSYEQYF. The CDR3 bases are TGTGCCAGCAGCCTGGAACTACTCTCCTACGAGCAGTACTTC.

The chain joins TRBV3-1 (or the pseudogene TRBV3-2) to TRBJ2-1; D may be TRBD1 (6 bases). This CDR3 has 16 amino acids. The V end lost 3 bases, the J end lost 0 bases, and 12 bases lay between the germline ends. CDR1 and CDR2 (germline): LGHDT, YNNKEL (reference sequence). The CDR3 DNA follows: TGTGCCAGCAGCCACCAGGGGCTTCTCTCCTACAATGAGCAGTTCTTC. Translation: CASSHQGLLSYNEQFF.

The chain combines TRBV11-3 with TRBJ2-1; 9 nucleotides agree with TRBD2. Germline-derived CDR1 and CDR2 are SGHNT and YENEEA. The CDR3 has 16 amino acids. The trim removed 4 bases at V and 6 bases at J, leaving 10 bases unmatched. The CDR3 bases are TGTGCCAGCAGCTCCGGTGGCCGCGGGGGGGCCAATGAGCAGTTCTTC. Its protein product is CASSSGGRGGANEQFF.

The chain joins TRBV6-2 or TRBV6-3 to TRBJ2-7; 9 nucleotides align to TRBD2. V dropped 2 bases and J dropped 4; count of bases not matched to a gene: 9. CDR1 MNHEY and CDR2 SVGEGT come from the germline V gene. This CDR3 comprises 16 residues. The CDR3 reads CASSYRLAGPSYEQYF. The CDR3 DNA reads TGTGCCAGCAGTTACAGGCTAGCGGGACCCTCATACGAGCAGTACTTC.

This rearrangement joins TRBV3-1 (or the pseudogene TRBV3-2) to TRBJ2-7; no definite D call. This CDR3 is 13 amino acids long. Germline values: CDR1 LGHDT, CDR2 YNNKEL (reference sequence). Trimming took off 2 bases at V and 2 bases at J, with 7 bases between the two ends. CDR3 nucleotide sequence: TGTGCCAGCAGCCAAAATGGGCCCTACGAGCAGTACTTC. Translating it yields CASSQNGPYEQYF.

V usage is TRBV5-6 and J usage is TRBJ2-3; the D is unclear. V was clipped by 1 base and J by 8 bases, with 17 bases between them. In germline, CDR1 is SGHDT, CDR2 YYEEEE. This CDR3 has 15 residues. CDR3 amino acids: CASSLISNAPFTQYF. For the CDR3, the DNA is TGTGCCAGCAGCTTGATCTCTAACGCCCCGTTTACGCAGTATTTT.

The chain links TRBV4-1 to TRBJ1-1; TRBD1 agrees at 12 bases. Per germline, CDR1 MGHRA and CDR2 YSYEKL. Trimming cost V 5 bases and J 5 bases; bases outside gene matches: 18. The CDR3 has 19 amino acids. Here the CDR3 reads CASSVSGTGGAGLWTEAFF. CDR3 in DNA: TGCGCCAGCAGCGTATCCGGGACAGGGGGCGCAGGGCTGTGGACTGAAGCTTTCTTT.

The chain uses TRBV29-1 and TRBJ2-3; TRBD1 is a possible D gene (5 bases). Per the germline V gene, CDR1 is SQVTM and CDR2 is ANQGSEA. V lost 0 bases and J lost 2, with 12 bases in between. The CDR3 runs to 15 residues. The CDR3 sequence: CSVEEGQKATDTQYF. As DNA, the CDR3 is TGCAGCGTTGAAGAGGGGCAGAAAGCCACAGATACGCAGTATTTT.

V gene TRBV7-2 combines with J gene TRBJ1-2; D gene uncertain. The CDR3 covers 16 residues. Trimming stripped 2 bases from V and 2 bases from J, with 15 bases between. Germline V gives CDR1 SGHTA, CDR2 FQGNSA. As DNA, the CDR3 is TGTGCCAGCAGCTTAAACCCAAGCATGCTAAACTATGGCTACACCTTC. Protein sequence: CASSLNPSMLNYGYTF.

The chain links TRBV3-1 (or the pseudogene TRBV3-2) to TRBJ2-5; a possible D gene is TRBD2 (5 bases). Trimming took off 0 bases at V and 0 bases at J, with 11 bases between the two ends. CDR1 is LGHDT, CDR2 YNNKEL, per germline (reference sequence). This CDR3 has 16 amino acids. CDR3 sequence (DNA): TGTGCCAGCAGCCAAGACAGAGGCGGGTACCAAGAGACCCAGTACTTC. The encoded protein is CASSQDRGGYQETQYF.

This chain uses TRBV5-1 with TRBJ2-7, with D possibly TRBD1 on 6 matching bases. The CDR3 has 14 amino acids. Germline V lookup: CDR1 SGHRS, CDR2 YFSETQ. V lost 0 bases, J lost 3 bases, and 10 bases lay in between. The CDR3 protein is CASSLADSYYEQYF. CDR3 sequence (DNA): TGCGCCAGCAGCTTGGCGGACAGCTACTACGAGCAGTACTTC. Supplemented by reference TRBV5-1 and TRBJ2-7, the full variable domain reads KAGVTQTPRYLIKTRGQQVTLSCSPISGHRSVSWYQQTPGQGLQFLFEYFSETQRNKGNFPGRFSGRQFSNSRSEMNVSTLELGDSALYLCASSLADSYYEQYFGPGTRLTVT.

This rearrangement joins TRBV29-1 to TRBJ2-7; the D is unclear. Trimming cost V 6 bases and J 2 bases, with 11 bases left between them. The CDR3 runs to 12 residues. Germline CDR1 and CDR2: SQVTM and ANQGSEA. Written as DNA, the CDR3 is TGCAGCGTGACCGGAGAAACCTACGAGCAGTACTTC. This codes for CSVTGETYEQYF.

The CDR3 nucleotides read TGTGCCAGCAGTAAGCATTTGACTAGCGGGAGCTCCGGGGAGCTGTTTTTT. Its protein is CASSKHLTSGSSGELFF. The rearrangement links TRBV2 to TRBJ2-2, with 12 bases that match TRBD2. The V gene's germline CDR1 is SNHLY and CDR2 FYNNEI. V was pared by 5 bases and J by 6 bases, with 10 bases of the junction left unmatched. This CDR3 has 17 amino acids.

The V and J genes are TRBV18 and TRBJ2-1, with a weak D call TRBD1 (6 bases). Germline assignment: CDR1 KGHSH and CDR2 LQKENI. This CDR3 region has 15 residues. The ends were cut back, 4 bases at V and 4 bases at J, with 14 bases in the middle. DNA for the CDR3: TGTGCCAGCTCACGGGGGCCAGGGGATTACAATGAGCAGTTCTTC. Its protein product is CASSRGPGDYNEQFF. The full variable domain, in which reference TRBV18 and TRBJ2-1 provide the parts outside the CDR3, is NAGVMQNPRHLVRRRGQEARLRCSPMKGHSHVYWYRQLPEEGLKFMVYLQKENIIDESGMPKERFSAEFPKEGPSILRIQQVVRGDSAAYFCASSRGPGDYNEQFFGPGTRLTVL.

This rearrangement joins TRBV7-9 to TRBJ1-2; D is uncertain. Germline V gives CDR1 SEHNR, CDR2 FQNEAQ (reference sequence). Trimming removed 1 base at V and 6 bases at J, with 9 bases between. The CDR3 has 13 residues. In DNA form, the CDR3 reads TGTGCCAGCAGCTTAGTGTCGCGAGATGGCTACACCTTC. It translates to CASSLVSRDGYTF.

V and J are TRBV7-9 and TRBJ1-6; D call uncertain. Trimming left V 5 bases short and J 7 bases short, with 9 bases between. The CDR3 sequence is 13 residues long. Germline V gives CDR1 SEHNR, CDR2 FQNEAQ (reference sequence). The CDR3 coding sequence is TGTGCCAGCAGCCCGGGGTCCAATTCACCCCTCCACTTT. Amino acids: CASSPGSNSPLHF.

This clone came up a few times. V usage is TRBV14 and J usage is TRBJ1-1, with 9 positions matching TRBD1. Per the germline V gene, CDR1 is SGHDN and CDR2 is FVKESK. The CDR3 has 16 residues. J lost 8 bases, V lost 1 base, and 11 bases had no gene match. This CDR3 is CASSQAQQGAKSEAFF. The CDR3 nucleotides read TGTGCCAGCAGCCAAGCCCAACAGGGGGCGAAGTCCGAAGCTTTCTTT.

The V and J genes are TRBV9 and TRBJ2-3; 7 bases map to TRBD2. CDR3 length equals 16 residues. J lost 3 bases, V lost 4 bases, and 11 bases had no gene match. Per germline, CDR1 SGDLS and CDR2 YYNGEE. The CDR3 nucleotides read TGTGCCAGCAGCCCTCGTGGTGAGCGGGAAACAGATACGCAGTATTTT. It yields the protein CASSPRGERETDTQYF.

V and J are TRBV4-3 and TRBJ1-1; D is unclear. Germline V gene sequence: CDR1 LGHNA, CDR2 YSLEER. Deletions cut 0 bases from V and 1 base from J, with 15 bases between. The CDR3 loop spans 17 amino acids. The CDR3 loop reads CASSQDLGGPTNTEAFF. For the CDR3, the DNA is TGCGCCAGCAGCCAAGATTTAGGAGGACCCACGAACACTGAAGCTTTCTTT.

This clone was seen once. V and J are TRBV6-5 and TRBJ1-1; 7 bases fit TRBD1. The CDR3 is made up of 15 amino acids. Germline V CDR1 and CDR2: MNHEY, SVGAGI. Trimming at V came to 5 bases and at J to 2 bases, leaving 8 bases not matched to a gene. The CDR3 bases are TGTGCCAGCAGTCGGGCACAGGGGATTAACACTGAAGCTTTCTTT. This gives the protein CASSRAQGINTEAFF.

The V call is TRBV19, the J call TRBJ2-4; the D gene is possibly TRBD1 (5 bases). V was cut by 2 bases and J by 6 bases, with 11 bases left in between. The germline V gene has CDR1 LNHDA and CDR2 SQIVND (reference sequence). The CDR3 length is 14 residues. CDR3 protein: CASSIYQGGNIQYF. In DNA, the CDR3 is TGTGCCAGTAGTATATATCAGGGCGGAAACATTCAGTACTTC.

The chain recombines TRBV7-9 with TRBJ2-5; possible D gene TRBD2, 6 bases. Trimming shortened V by 3 bases and J by 4 bases, and 9 bases separated the two germline ends. Per germline, CDR1 SEHNR and CDR2 FQNEAQ (reference sequence). The CDR3 runs 13 residues. This chain's CDR3 is CASSLGGGETQYF. CDR3 nucleotides: TGTGCCAGCAGCTTGGGGGGTGGAGAGACCCAGTACTTC. The full variable domain, with the rest looked up from reference TRBV7-9 and TRBJ2-5, is DTGVSQNPRHKITKRGQNVTFRCDPISEHNRLYWYRQTLGQGPEFLTYFQNEAQLEKSRLLSDRFSAERPKGSFSTLEIQRTEQGDSAMYLCASSLGGGETQYFGPGTRLLVL.

This clone came up once. The chain is built from TRBV4-1 and TRBJ1-2; maybe TRBD1 (6 bases). CDR3 size: 15 residues. Deletions cut 1 base from V and 2 bases from J, with 11 bases between. Germline V gives CDR1 MGHRA, CDR2 YSYEKL. This CDR3 reads CASSQGTAFNYGYTF. In DNA form, the CDR3 reads TGCGCCAGCAGCCAAGGGACAGCCTTCAACTATGGCTACACCTTC.

The chain couples TRBV6-5 to TRBJ2-4; no clear D gene. Germline V gene sequence: CDR1 MNHEY, CDR2 SVGAGI. The V end lost 4 bases, the J end lost 2 bases, and 9 bases lay between the germline ends. The CDR3 has 14 amino acids. CDR3 loop: CASSSPRSKNIQYF. The CDR3 nucleotides are TGTGCCAGCAGTTCCCCGCGCTCCAAAAACATTCAGTACTTC.